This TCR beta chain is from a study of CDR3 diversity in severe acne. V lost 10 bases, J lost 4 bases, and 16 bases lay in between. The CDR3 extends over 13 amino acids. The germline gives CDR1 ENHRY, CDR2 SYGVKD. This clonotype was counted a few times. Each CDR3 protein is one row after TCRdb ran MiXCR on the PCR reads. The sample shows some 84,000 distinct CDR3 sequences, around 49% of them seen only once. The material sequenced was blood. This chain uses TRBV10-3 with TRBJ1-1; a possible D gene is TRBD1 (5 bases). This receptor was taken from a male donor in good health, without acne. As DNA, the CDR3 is TGTGCCAGTCGAGTTGGGGGGTTCACTGAAGCTTTCTTT. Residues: CASRVGGFTEAFF.